One and the same sample provided the 17 T cell receptor beta chains below, sequenced in a study of CD8+ T cells in alopecia areata. In each case, RNA was isolated and then reverse transcribed into cDNA as the sequencing template. The method was immunoSEQ multiplex PCR; TCRdb's version includes in-frame clones alone and lacks a portion of them. This table has some 200,000 clones, 55% to 75% appearing once. Treatment described: oral pan-JAK inhibitor, 5-10 mg twice daily. Sequencing used CD4+ T cells sorted from blood, obtained at week 24, from a patient treated with tofacitinib. These receptors were obtained from a human donor with alopecia areata.

V and J are TRBV20-1 and TRBJ2-3; D remains unclear. The V end lost 2 bases, the J end lost 10 bases, and 7 bases lay between the germline ends. The germline gives CDR1 DFQATT, CDR2 SNEGSKA (reference sequence). This CDR3 is built from 10 residues. CDR3 nucleotide sequence: TGCAGTGCTAGACTGGAATCGCAGTATTTT. It yields the protein CSARLESQYF.

This clone was detected a few times. The V gene is TRBV30, the J gene TRBJ2-7, with D unresolved. With 1 base removed from V and 5 bases from J, the gap between germline ends came to 12 bases. The CDR3 runs to 13 residues. The germline V gene has CDR1 GTSNPN and CDR2 SVGIG (reference sequence). The CDR3, as DNA: TGTGCCTGGAGTGCTGGGATAGGCCACGAGCAGTACTTC. Translating it yields CAWSAGIGHEQYF.

The chain carries TRBV5-1 and TRBJ2-2; 7 nucleotides agree with TRBD1. V lost 4 bases and J lost 2; bases outside the gene matches: 5. CDR3 length: 15 amino acids. CDR1 and CDR2 from the germline V gene are SGHRS and YFSETQ. The CDR3 loop reads CASSVRQGNTGELFF. The CDR3 bases are TGCGCCAGCAGCGTGAGACAGGGTAACACCGGGGAGCTGTTTTTT.

The chain links TRBV4-1 to TRBJ2-3; D might be TRBD1 (5 bases). This CDR3 comprises 16 residues. The germline gives CDR1 MGHRA, CDR2 YSYEKL. V lost 3 bases to trimming and J lost 6 bases, with 19 bases between them. This CDR3 is CASSHLGRVISDTQYF. Here the CDR3 DNA reads TGCGCCAGCAGCCACCTGGGCAGGGTGATTTCGGATACGCAGTATTTT.

The V and J genes are TRBV6-6 and TRBJ2-3; D is ambiguous. This CDR3 is 11 amino acids long. CDR1 and CDR2 from the germline V gene are MNHNY and SVGAGI (reference sequence). V was cut by 6 bases and J by 4 bases, with 5 bases left in between. The CDR3, as DNA: TGTGCCAGCAGGGTGTCAGATACGCAGTATTTT. Residues: CASRVSDTQYF.

This clone was seen at least ten times. The J gene is TRBJ1-5, the V gene TRBV7-9; 8 bases agree with TRBD1. The V segment lost 1 base and the J segment 3 bases; nucleotides outside the gene matches: 11. Germline V gene sequence: CDR1 SEHNR, CDR2 FQNEAQ (reference sequence). This CDR3 spans 18 amino acids. The CDR3 is CASSLGSGTGIINQPQHF. For the CDR3, the DNA is TGTGCCAGCAGCTTAGGATCAGGGACAGGAATTATCAATCAGCCCCAGCATTTT. The full variable domain, completed using reference TRBV7-9 and TRBJ1-5, is DTGVSQNPRHKITKRGQNVTFRCDPISEHNRLYWYRQTLGQGPEFLTYFQNEAQLEKSRLLSDRFSAERPKGSFSTLEIQRTEQGDSAMYLCASSLGSGTGIINQPQHFGDGTRLSIL.

The chain couples TRBV29-1 to TRBJ1-2; TRBD1 agrees at 10 bases. The ends lost 3 bases at V and 12 bases at J; junction bases unmatched: 7. The CDR3 runs to 12 residues. Per the germline V gene, CDR1 is SQVTM and CDR2 is ANQGSEA. CDR3 DNA sequence: TGCAGCGTTGACTGGACAGGGGGAGGAAACACCTTC. Amino acids: CSVDWTGGGNTF. Together with reference TRBV29-1 and TRBJ1-2, the CDR3 gives the full variable domain: SAVISQKPSRDICQRGTSLTIQCQVDSQVTMMFWYRQQPGQSLTLIATANQGSEATYESGFVIDKFPISRPNLTFSTLTVSNMSPEDSSIYLCSVDWTGGGNTFGSGTRLTVV.

The chain employs TRBV5-1 and TRBJ2-3; 10 nucleotides line up with TRBD2. In germline, CDR1 is SGHRS, CDR2 YFSETQ. Trimming removed 5 bases from V and 0 bases from J; junction bases left unmatched: 3. This CDR3 has 15 residues. CDR3 protein: CASRLAGGSTDTQYF. The DNA for the CDR3 is TGCGCCAGCAGGTTAGCGGGGGGCAGCACAGATACGCAGTATTTT.

This clone was seen a few times. The chain links TRBV29-1 to TRBJ2-1, with unresolved D. This CDR3 has 14 residues. Germline CDR1 reads SQVTM; CDR2 reads ANQGSEA. V dropped 6 bases and J dropped 0 bases, with 12 bases sitting between them. CDR3 DNA: TGCAGCGTGGTCCCGGGTAGCTCCTACAATGAGCAGTTCTTC. Translating it yields CSVVPGSSYNEQFF.

CDR3 region: CASMLDRDTDTQYF. The CDR3 nucleotides are TGTGCCAGCATGTTAGACCGAGACACAGATACGCAGTATTTT. The V call is TRBV2, the J call TRBJ2-3; D call uncertain. The CDR3 covers 14 residues. V was clipped by 7 bases and J by 2 bases, with 13 bases between them. Germline CDR1 is SNHLY and CDR2 is FYNNEI. Full variable domain (rest looked up from reference TRBV2 and TRBJ2-3): EPEVTQTPSHQVTQMGQEVILRCVPISNHLYFYWYRQILGQKVEFLVSFYNNEISEKSEIFDDQFSVERPDGSNFTLKIRSTKLEDSAMYFCASMLDRDTDTQYFGPGTRLTVL.

This clone was detected once. The chain links TRBV29-1 to TRBJ1-1; D is possibly TRBD1 (6 bases). This CDR3 has 12 residues. Germline lookup yields CDR1 SQVTM and CDR2 ANQGSEA. The V end was cut by 6 bases, the J end by 0 bases, with 8 bases between. The CDR3 region has the DNA TGCAGCGTGGGACATATGAACACTGAAGCTTTCTTT. Amino acids: CSVGHMNTEAFF.

This clone was observed a few times. The rearrangement links TRBV7-2 to TRBJ1-2, with a tentative D call TRBD1 (5 bases). This CDR3 spans 16 amino acids. CDR1 is SGHTA, CDR2 FQGNSA, per germline. Trimming cost V 5 bases and J 8 bases, with 24 bases left between them. CDR3 DNA sequence: TGTGCCAGCAGCCCCGGTCCGGCGGCGGGGCGGGGAGGCTACACCTTC. As protein: CASSPGPAAGRGGYTF.

The V gene is TRBV7-2, the J gene TRBJ2-5, with a tentative D call TRBD2 (6 bases). The CDR3 is 14 residues long. From germline, CDR1 is SGHTA and CDR2 FQGNSA. The V end lost 7 bases, the J end lost 4 bases, and 16 bases lay between the germline ends. The CDR3 nucleotides read TGTGCCAGCACCAGAATCGGGGGTGGAGAGACCCAGTACTTC. Translated, it gives CASTRIGGGETQYF.

Here the CDR3 reads CASSQAGTGLDRNEQFF. The CDR3 nucleotides read TGTGCCAGCAGCCAAGCGGGGACGGGACTAGATCGGAATGAGCAGTTCTTC. The genes are TRBV14 and TRBJ2-1, with 8 bases identical to TRBD2. CDR3 length equals 17 residues. The V and J ends lost 1 base and 7 bases, in that order; junction bases with no gene match: 12. CDR1 is SGHDN and CDR2 is FVKESK in the germline V gene.

This chain connects TRBV5-1 to TRBJ1-1; 7 bases agree with TRBD1. The CDR3 has 14 residues. J lost 0 bases, V lost 4 bases, and 3 bases had no gene match. The V gene's germline CDR1 is SGHRS and CDR2 YFSETQ. CDR3 amino acids: CASSPGTVNTEAFF. The CDR3 nucleotides read TGCGCCAGCAGCCCCGGGACAGTGAACACTGAAGCTTTCTTT.

This clone was detected only a few times. V is TRBV4-3 and J is TRBJ2-5, with 11 bases lining up with TRBD2. Germline CDR1 is LGHNA and CDR2 is YSLEER. The CDR3 covers 16 residues. V dropped 3 bases and J dropped 1; count of bases not matched to a gene: 4. CDR3 sequence reads: CASSQRLAGIQETQYF. In DNA form, the CDR3 reads TGCGCCAGCAGCCAGAGACTAGCGGGAATCCAAGAGACCCAGTACTTC.

This clone was picked up one time. The V call is TRBV27, the J call TRBJ2-7; possibly TRBD1 for D (5 bases). The V end was cut by 5 bases, the J end by 4 bases, with 12 bases between. CDR1 is MNHEY and CDR2 is SMNVEV in the germline V gene (reference sequence). The CDR3 extends over 13 amino acids. In nucleotides, the CDR3 is TGTGCCAGCAGTCTCAGGGTGAGTTACGAGCAGTACTTC. The encoded protein is CASSLRVSYEQYF.